This T cell receptor beta chain came from a study of CD8+CD57+ T cells in acquired aplastic anemia. The template used for profiling TCR beta VDJ and CDR3 was genomic DNA. TCRdb itself ran the reads through MiXCR, one entry per CDR3 protein. The table records 150,000 or so distinct CDR3 sequences, roughly 49% of them present only once. The junction had 5 bases not matched to a gene; V was cut back by 5 bases and J by 6 bases. From germline, CDR1 is DFQATT and CDR2 SNEGSKA (reference sequence). The CDR3 length is 12 residues. Flow cytometry had shown expanded CD8+CD57+ cells in the patients chosen for sequencing.

The chain has TRBV20-1 and TRBJ1-1; 8 bases fit TRBD1. Input material: sorted CD4+, CD8+, or CD8+CD57+ T cells (not recorded which) from PBMCs. The sequence was collected from a human donor with aplastic anemia. In DNA, the CDR3 is TGCAGTGCTTTTACAGGGGGATCTGAAGCTTTCTTT. As protein: CSAFTGGSEAFF.